A selection of T cell receptor beta chains follows, all from one sample in a study of blood T cell repertoires in COVID-19. Method: immunoSEQ multiplex PCR; TCRdb's copy keeps in-frame clones and lacks some. The repertoire consists of 330,000 or so clones, with more than 85% occurring once and the leading ten covering less than 20%. Sequencing was carried out using PBMCs or T cells enriched from blood (not recorded which). The source is a woman younger than 45 who had recovered from COVID-19. CDR3s include the opening cysteine and the closing phenylalanine or tryptophan. A D gene is named only where the DNA matches it firmly. Size is omitted from some rows. Given values are once, few, many or a class for expanded clones.

abundance	j_gene	v_gene	d_gene	CDR3nt	CDR3aa
-	TRBJ2-1	TRBV5-1	-	TGCGCCAGCAGCTTGGTAGGCGGGGATAACGATGAGCAGTTCTTC	CASSLVGGDNDEQFF
-	TRBJ2-1	TRBV11-2	TRBD2	TGTGCCAGCAGCTCCCCAGCGGGAGTGGCCCCGCGCAATGAGCAGTTCTTC	CASSSPAGVAPRNEQFF
-	TRBJ2-1	TRBV2	-	TGTGCCAGCAGAGACAGGTACTCCTACAATGAGCAGTTCTTC	CASRDRYSYNEQFF
-	TRBJ2-1	TRBV7-2	-	TGTGCCAGCAGCTCCGGATCAGGCCCCTACAATGAGCAGTTCTTC	CASSSGSGPYNEQFF
-	TRBJ2-7	TRBV29-1	TRBD2	TGCAGCGTTGAGACTAGCGGTCTCTCCTACGAGCAGTACTTC	CSVETSGLSYEQYF
-	TRBJ2-5	TRBV29-1	-	TGCAGCGTTGTCTCCAGCAGAGACTGGACCCAGTACTTC	CSVVSSRDWTQYF
-	TRBJ1-5	TRBV30	TRBD1	TGTGCCTGGAGTGACGGACAGGGGGCTTCGCCCCAGCATTTT	CAWSDGQGASPQHF
-	TRBJ2-1	TRBV24-1	-	TGTGCCACCAGTGACCCTTTACGGGAGACGTCCTACAATGAGCAGTTCTTC	CATSDPLRETSYNEQFF
-	TRBJ2-3	TRBV10-3	-	TGTGCCATCAGTGAGTTTGGCGGGGGCACAGATACGCAGTATTTT	CAISEFGGGTDTQYF
-	TRBJ2-4	TRBV28	-	TGTGCCAGCAGCCCCTACTCTAGCGTTGTAGCCAAAAACATTCAGTACTTC	CASSPYSSVVAKNIQYF
-	TRBJ2-5	TRBV7-8	TRBD2	TGTGCCAGCAGCTTAGCCTTGACTAGCGGGGGCGGGGCCCAGTACTTC	CASSLALTSGGGAQYF
-	TRBJ2-3	TRBV7-8	TRBD2	TGTGCCAGCAGCTTTGGTAGGCGGGAGACGCAGTATTTT	CASSFGRRETQYF
-	TRBJ1-5	TRBV2	-	TGTGCCAGCAGTGAGGAAAGGGGCTTGGGCAATCAGCCCCAGCATTTT	CASSEERGLGNQPQHF
once	TRBJ2-5	TRBV28	-	TGTGCCAGCAGTAGCCCTGGGGCAGGACGGGTGATGTTGGAGACCCAGTACTTC	CASSSPGAGRVMLETQYF
-	TRBJ2-5	TRBV7-2	TRBD2	TGTGCCAGCAGCGGGACTAGCGTGGAGACCCAGTACTTC	CASSGTSVETQYF
-	TRBJ2-5	TRBV4-2	-	TGTGCCAGCAGCCAAAGAGAGGAGGAGACCCAGTACTTC	CASSQREEETQYF
-	TRBJ2-1	TRBV11-2	-	TGTGCCAGCAGCTTAGGATCTAGTCCCCATGAGCAGTTCTTC	CASSLGSSPHEQFF
-	TRBJ2-7	TRBV5-4	TRBD2	TGTGCCAGCAGCGGTGGATGGGGGAGGGCCGGCGAGCAGTACTTC	CASSGGWGRAGEQYF
-	TRBJ1-1	TRBV19	-	TGTGCCAGCACAGGGCAACAAACGAACACTGAAGCTTTCTTT	CASTGQQTNTEAFF
-	TRBJ2-1	TRBV28	TRBD1	TGTGCCAGCATTCCGGGACAGGGAGGAGGGTGGGGGTACAATGAGCAGTTCTTC	CASIPGQGGGWGYNEQFF
-	TRBJ2-1	TRBV5-1	-	TGCGCCAGCAGTACGGGAGAGGGGTACAATGAGCAGTTCTTC	CASSTGEGYNEQFF
-	TRBJ2-3	TRBV7-2	-	TGTGCCAGCAGCTTTGGGGTCCGGGGGGCGGGGGATACGCAGTATTTT	CASSFGVRGAGDTQYF
few	TRBJ2-7	TRBV9	TRBD1	TGTGCCAGCAGCGTAGACCCGATTGGGACAGCCTACGAGCAGTACTTC	CASSVDPIGTAYEQYF
-	TRBJ1-5	TRBV19	TRBD1	TGTGCCACTCACCCGGGACAGGGGCATCAGCCCCAGCATTTT	CATHPGQGHQPQHF
-	TRBJ2-1	TRBV9	TRBD2	TGTGCCAGCAGACAAAGCGGGGGACCCTACAATGAGCAGTTCTTC	CASRQSGGPYNEQFF